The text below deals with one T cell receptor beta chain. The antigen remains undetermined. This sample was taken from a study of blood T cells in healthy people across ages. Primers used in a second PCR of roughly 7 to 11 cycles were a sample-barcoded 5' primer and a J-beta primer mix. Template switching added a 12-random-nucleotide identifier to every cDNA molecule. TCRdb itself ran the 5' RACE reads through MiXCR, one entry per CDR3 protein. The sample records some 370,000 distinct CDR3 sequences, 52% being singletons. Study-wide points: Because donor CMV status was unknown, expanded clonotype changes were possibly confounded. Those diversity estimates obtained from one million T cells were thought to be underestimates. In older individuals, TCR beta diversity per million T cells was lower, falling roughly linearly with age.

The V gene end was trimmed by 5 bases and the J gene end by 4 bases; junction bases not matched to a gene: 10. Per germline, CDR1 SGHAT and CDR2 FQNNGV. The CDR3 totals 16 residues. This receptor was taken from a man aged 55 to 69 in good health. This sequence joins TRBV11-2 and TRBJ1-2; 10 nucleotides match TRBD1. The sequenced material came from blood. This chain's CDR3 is CASSTPDRGKIYGYTF. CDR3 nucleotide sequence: TGTGCCAGCAGCACTCCGGACAGGGGGAAAATCTATGGCTACACCTTC.